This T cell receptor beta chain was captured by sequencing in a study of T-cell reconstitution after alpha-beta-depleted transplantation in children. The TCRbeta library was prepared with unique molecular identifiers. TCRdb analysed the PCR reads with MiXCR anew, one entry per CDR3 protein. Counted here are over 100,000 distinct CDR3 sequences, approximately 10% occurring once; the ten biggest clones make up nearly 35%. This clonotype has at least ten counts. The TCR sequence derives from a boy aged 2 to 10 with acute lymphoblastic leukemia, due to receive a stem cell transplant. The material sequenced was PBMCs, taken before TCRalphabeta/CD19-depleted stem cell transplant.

CDR3 amino acids: CASSSTILQGAGEAFF. The CDR3 coding sequence is TGTGCCAGCAGCTCAACGATCCTCCAGGGGGCAGGGGAAGCTTTCTTT. This rearrangement joins TRBV27 to TRBJ1-1; 8 bases map to TRBD1. Germline CDR1 MNHEY, CDR2 SMNVEV (reference sequence). The CDR3 totals 16 residues. Losses at the gene ends were 6 bases for V and 8 bases for J; bases not matched to a gene: 17.